Each of the 5 T cell receptor beta chains below was sequenced from the same sample in a study of shared clonotypes between healthy human individuals. Cells designated naive CD8 were CD45RO-negative and were positively selected for CCR7, with terminally differentiated effector memory CD45RA+ cells excluded. Profiled with immunoSEQ multiplex PCR; TCRdb holds only in-frame clones, not every one. This sample has some 2.1 million clones; 85% to 95% occur once, and the top ten carry about 1.7%. Sequences were obtained from naive CD8+ T cells from PBMCs. These receptors were collected from a man aged 18 to 35 in good health. Some clones in this sample may be carry-over from other donors' samples.

This rearrangement joins TRBV28 to TRBJ2-7; no firm D call. Per the germline V gene, CDR1 is MDHEN and CDR2 is SYDVKM. The V end was cut by 6 bases, the J end by 5 bases, with 8 bases between. CDR3 length: 11 residues. The CDR3 region is CASSPGDEQYF. The DNA for the CDR3 is TGTGCCAGCAGCCCGGGTGACGAGCAGTACTTC.

This sequence joins TRBV7-9 and TRBJ2-1; D is unresolved. V was shortened by 8 bases and J by 7 bases, with 24 bases between the two germline ends. Germline V gives CDR1 SEHNR, CDR2 FQNEAQ (reference sequence). This CDR3 region has 16 residues. The CDR3 DNA is TGTGCCAGCCCGAAGCTAACCCAGAGAGAACTTAATGAGCAGTTCTTC. Residues: CASPKLTQRELNEQFF.

The chain couples TRBV6-5 to TRBJ2-7; maybe TRBD2 (6 bases). Germline V CDR1 and CDR2: MNHEY, SVGAGI. The CDR3 runs to 15 residues. The ends were cut back, 0 bases at V and 5 bases at J, with 14 bases in the middle. In DNA form, the CDR3 reads TGTGCCAGCAGTTACTCGCTCTGGACTACGGACGAGCAGTACTTC. Its protein is CASSYSLWTTDEQYF.

V usage is TRBV9 and J usage is TRBJ1-1; possible D gene TRBD1, 6 bases. V was clipped by 3 bases and J by 0 bases, with 18 bases between them. The length of the CDR3 is 17 residues. Germline V CDR1 and CDR2: SGDLS, YYNGEE. This CDR3 is CASSGENRAGLNTEAFF. The CDR3 DNA reads TGTGCCAGCAGCGGCGAGAACAGGGCTGGATTGAACACTGAAGCTTTCTTT.

The V call is TRBV11-2, the J call TRBJ2-7; 8 nucleotides match TRBD1. With V trimmed by 1 base and J by 3 bases, 2 bases remained unmatched. The CDR3 sequence is 14 residues long. Germline assignment: CDR1 SGHAT and CDR2 FQNNGV. The CDR3 DNA is TGTGCCAGCAGCTTAGGCAGGGGGCTCTACGAGCAGTACTTC. This gives the protein CASSLGRGLYEQYF.